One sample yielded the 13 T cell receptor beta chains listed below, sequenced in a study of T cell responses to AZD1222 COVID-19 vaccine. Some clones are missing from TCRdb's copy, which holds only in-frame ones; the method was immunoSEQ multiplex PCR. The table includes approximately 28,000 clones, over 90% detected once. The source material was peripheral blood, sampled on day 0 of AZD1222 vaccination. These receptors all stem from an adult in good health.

The CDR3 coding sequence is TGTGCCAGCAGCCAAGACAGGTTATGGCAAGCTTTCTTT. It translates to CASSQDRLWQAFF. This sequence joins TRBV12-3 or TRBV12-4 and TRBJ1-1; D perhaps matches TRBD1 (6 bases). V gave up 6 bases and J gave up 9 bases, with 17 bases separating them. This CDR3 comprises 13 residues.

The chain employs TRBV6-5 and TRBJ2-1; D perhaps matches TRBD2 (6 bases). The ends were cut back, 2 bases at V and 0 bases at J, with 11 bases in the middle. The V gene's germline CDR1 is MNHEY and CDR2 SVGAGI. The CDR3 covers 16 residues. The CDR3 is CASSYLEAGSYNEQFF. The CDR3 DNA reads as TGTGCCAGCAGTTACCTTGAAGCGGGCTCCTACAATGAGCAGTTCTTC.

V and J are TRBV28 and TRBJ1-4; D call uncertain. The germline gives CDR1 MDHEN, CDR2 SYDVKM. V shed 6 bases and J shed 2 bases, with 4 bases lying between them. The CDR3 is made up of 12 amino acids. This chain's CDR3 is CASRRTNEKLFF. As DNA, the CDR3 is TGTGCCAGCAGGCGGACTAATGAAAAACTGTTTTTT.

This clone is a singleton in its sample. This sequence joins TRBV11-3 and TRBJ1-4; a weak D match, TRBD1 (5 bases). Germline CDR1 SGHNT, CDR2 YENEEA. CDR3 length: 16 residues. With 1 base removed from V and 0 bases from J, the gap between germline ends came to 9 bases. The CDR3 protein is CASSLAGEATNEKLFF. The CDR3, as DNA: TGTGCCAGCAGCTTAGCGGGGGAAGCAACTAATGAAAAACTGTTTTTT.

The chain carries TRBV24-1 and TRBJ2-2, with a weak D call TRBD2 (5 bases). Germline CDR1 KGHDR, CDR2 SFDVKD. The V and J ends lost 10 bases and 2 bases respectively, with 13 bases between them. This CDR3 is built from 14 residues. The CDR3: CATSSAKNTGELFF. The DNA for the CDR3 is TGTGCCACGAGTAGCGCGAAAAACACCGGGGAGCTGTTTTTT.

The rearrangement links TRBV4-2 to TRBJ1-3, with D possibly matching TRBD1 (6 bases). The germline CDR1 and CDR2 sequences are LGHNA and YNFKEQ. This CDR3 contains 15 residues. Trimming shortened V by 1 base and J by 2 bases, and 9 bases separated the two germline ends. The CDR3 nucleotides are TGTGCCAGCAGCCAAGGGGCAGGGGCTGGAAACACCATATATTTT. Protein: CASSQGAGAGNTIYF.

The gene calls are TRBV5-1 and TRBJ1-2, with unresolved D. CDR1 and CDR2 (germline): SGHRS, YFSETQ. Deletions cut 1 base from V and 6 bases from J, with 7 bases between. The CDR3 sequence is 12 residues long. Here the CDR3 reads CASSLSKDGYTF. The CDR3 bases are TGCGCCAGCAGCTTGTCCAAGGATGGCTACACCTTC.

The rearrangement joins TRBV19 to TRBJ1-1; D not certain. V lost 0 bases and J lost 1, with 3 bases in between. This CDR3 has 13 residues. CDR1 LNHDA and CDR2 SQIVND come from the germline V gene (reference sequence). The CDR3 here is CASSIDRNTEAFF. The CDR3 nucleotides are TGTGCCAGTAGTATAGACAGGAACACTGAAGCTTTCTTT.

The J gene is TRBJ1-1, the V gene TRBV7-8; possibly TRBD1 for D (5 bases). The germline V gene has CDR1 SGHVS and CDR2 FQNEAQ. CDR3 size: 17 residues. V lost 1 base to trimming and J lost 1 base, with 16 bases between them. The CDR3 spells CASSLGAPAGPNTEAFF. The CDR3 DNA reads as TGTGCCAGCAGCTTAGGAGCCCCCGCGGGACCGAACACTGAAGCTTTCTTT. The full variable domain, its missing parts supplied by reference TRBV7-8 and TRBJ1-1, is GAGVSQSPRYKVAKRGQDVALRCDPISGHVSLFWYQQALGQGPEFLTYFQNEAQLDKSGLPSDRFFAERPEGSVSTLKIQRTQQEDSAVYLCASSLGAPAGPNTEAFFGQGTRLTVV.

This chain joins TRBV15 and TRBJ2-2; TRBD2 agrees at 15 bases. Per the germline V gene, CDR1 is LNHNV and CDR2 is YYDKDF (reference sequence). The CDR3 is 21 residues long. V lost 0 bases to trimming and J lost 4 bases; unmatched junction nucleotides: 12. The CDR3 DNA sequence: TGTGCCACCAGCAGAGATCGTCCCGGGACTAGCGGGAGGAGTGGCACCGGGGAGCTGTTTTTT. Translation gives CATSRDRPGTSGRSGTGELFF.

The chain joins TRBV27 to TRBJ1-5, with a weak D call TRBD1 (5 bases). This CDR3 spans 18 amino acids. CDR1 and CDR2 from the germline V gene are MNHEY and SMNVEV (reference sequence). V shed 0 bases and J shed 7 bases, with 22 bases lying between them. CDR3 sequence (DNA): TGTGCCAGCAGTTTATCGGTCCGGGAGGGGCGCTCATGGCAGCCCCAGCATTTT. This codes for CASSLSVREGRSWQPQHF.

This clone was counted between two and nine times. This CDR3 is CSASPYGIAGELFF. The DNA for the CDR3 is TGCAGTGCTAGTCCGTATGGGATCGCCGGGGAGCTGTTTTTT. This rearrangement joins TRBV20-1 to TRBJ2-2; D uncertain. Germline V gene sequence: CDR1 DFQATT, CDR2 SNEGSKA (reference sequence). The CDR3 is made up of 14 amino acids. V lost 3 bases and J 6 bases, leaving 14 bases between the germline ends.

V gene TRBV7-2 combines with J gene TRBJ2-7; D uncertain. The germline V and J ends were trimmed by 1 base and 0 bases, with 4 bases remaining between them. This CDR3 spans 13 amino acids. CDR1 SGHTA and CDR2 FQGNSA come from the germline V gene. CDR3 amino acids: CASSLVVSYEQYF. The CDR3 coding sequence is TGTGCCAGCAGCTTAGTTGTCTCCTACGAGCAGTACTTC.